This TCR beta chain originates from a study of blood T cell repertoires in COVID-19. Study background: Acute and convalescent COVID-19 samples came from the United States, Italy and Spain. In each case, the material was cDNA or gDNA derived from T cells, B-cell-depleted T cells, or PBMCs.

Authors' methods: Estimation of nucleated cell counts was performed using reference gene primer amplification. Sequencing was performed with immunoSEQ multiplex PCR; in TCRdb, only in-frame clones are kept and a portion is missing. The DNA gave D and trimming, while V, J and clone size come from that table. Of some 150,000 clones listed, around nine tenths are singletons. The sample was peripheral blood. This sequence was found in a man aged 70-80 years with acute or convalescent COVID-19.

The CDR3: CASILWRAGGTTGELFF. CDR3 sequence (DNA): TGTGCCAGCATACTCTGGCGAGCGGGGGGAACCACCGGGGAGCTGTTTTTT. V usage is TRBV13 and J usage is TRBJ2-2; 9 bases align to TRBD2. The length of the CDR3 is 17 residues. Germline V gene data show CDR1 as PRHDT and CDR2 as FYEKMQ (reference sequence). Trimming at V came to 7 bases and at J to 4 bases, leaving 13 bases not matched to a gene.